One and the same sample provided the 17 T cell receptor beta chains below, sequenced in a study of long-term antiretroviral therapy in people with HIV. The run of the v3.0 immunoSEQ assay was at survey level. Using immunoSEQ multiplex PCR, the repertoire was profiled, and TCRdb retains in-frame clones only, with some absent. The table shows fewer than 25,000 clones, with roughly 84% occurring only once. The source material was unsorted PBMCs, sampled at the start of antiretroviral therapy. These receptors were taken from a man aged 50 to 60 with HIV.

V gene TRBV10-3 combines with J gene TRBJ2-3; D is possibly TRBD2 (6 bases). The germline V gene encodes CDR1 ENHRY and CDR2 SYGVKD. This CDR3 comprises 16 residues. Trimming cost V 5 bases and J 1 base, with 16 bases left between them. The CDR3 protein is CAISKDREQGTDTQYF. The CDR3 DNA reads TGTGCCATCAGTAAAGATCGGGAGCAAGGCACAGATACGCAGTATTTT.

This rearrangement joins TRBV13 to TRBJ2-7; TRBD1 matches at 8 bases. The CDR3 spans 15 residues. Germline loops: CDR1 PRHDT, CDR2 FYEKMQ (reference sequence). Trimming took 4 bases from V and 0 from J; bases not matched to a gene: 5. The CDR3 DNA reads TGTGCCAGCAGCTACCGGACAGGGAGCTCCTACGAGCAGTACTTC. It is translated as CASSYRTGSSYEQYF.

V and J are TRBV9 and TRBJ2-3; D unresolved. This CDR3 comprises 13 residues. CDR1 and CDR2 from the germline V gene are SGDLS and YYNGEE. Trimming removed 0 bases at V and 7 bases at J, with 9 bases between. The CDR3 sequence: CASSVEGKHTQYF. For the CDR3, the DNA is TGTGCCAGCAGCGTAGAGGGAAAGCATACGCAGTATTTT.

The chain joins TRBV7-6 to TRBJ2-1; 11 bases map to TRBD2. Germline assignment: CDR1 SGHVS and CDR2 FNYEAQ. This CDR3 is built from 17 residues. The ends lost 4 bases at V and 3 bases at J; junction bases unmatched: 8. The CDR3 is CASSSPSGGPFYNEQFF. CDR3 DNA sequence: TGTGCCAGCAGCTCTCCTAGCGGGGGGCCCTTCTACAATGAGCAGTTCTTC.

The V call is TRBV2, the J call TRBJ1-4; the match to TRBD1 covers 7 bases. This CDR3 is built from 15 residues. Trimming cost V 5 bases and J 5 bases; bases outside gene matches: 8. The germline V gene has CDR1 SNHLY and CDR2 FYNNEI. The CDR3 reads CASSHPQGGNEKLFF. The CDR3 DNA is TGTGCCAGCAGTCATCCCCAGGGGGGAAATGAAAAACTGTTTTTT.

The chain has TRBV28 and TRBJ2-1, with TRBD1 matching 9 bases. Trimming removed 4 bases from V and 7 bases from J; junction bases left unmatched: 8. The V gene's germline CDR1 is MDHEN and CDR2 SYDVKM. The CDR3 length is 15 residues. The CDR3 DNA reads TGTGCCAGCAGTTGGGGACAGGGCGTTGGAAATGAGCAGTTCTTC. Translation gives CASSWGQGVGNEQFF.

This chain links TRBV9 with TRBJ2-5; D perhaps matches TRBD1 (6 bases). Looked up from germline, CDR1 is SGDLS and CDR2 is YYNGEE. The CDR3 is 15 residues long. Trimming took off 4 bases at V and 4 bases at J, with 17 bases between the two ends. CDR3 residues: CASSPGVGAGETQYF. In DNA, the CDR3 is TGTGCCAGCAGCCCCGGGGTGGGGGCGGGAGAGACCCAGTACTTC.

The chain has TRBV27 and TRBJ1-1; D ambiguous. Germline values: CDR1 MNHEY, CDR2 SMNVEV (reference sequence). The CDR3 loop spans 13 amino acids. V was pared by 2 bases and J by 0 bases, with 4 bases between. The CDR3 DNA is TGTGCCAGCAGTTTAATGATGAACACTGAAGCTTTCTTT. Translating it yields CASSLMMNTEAFF.

The chain combines TRBV7-9 with TRBJ1-4, with D perhaps TRBD1 (5 bases). V shed 5 bases and J shed 6 bases, with 16 bases lying between them. Germline V gives CDR1 SEHNR, CDR2 FQNEAQ (reference sequence). CDR3 length equals 15 residues. DNA for the CDR3: TGTGCCAGCAGCCCGCGGGGGTTTCGGGATGAAAAACTGTTTTTT. This sequence encodes CASSPRGFRDEKLFF.

The rearrangement uses TRBV4-3 and TRBJ2-7, with TRBD1 matching over 9 bases. Germline CDR1 is LGHNA and CDR2 is YSLEER. Trimming took 3 bases from V and 5 from J; bases not matched to a gene: 11. There are 16 residues in the CDR3. CDR3 residues: CASSQTTGGATDEQYF. Written as DNA, the CDR3 is TGCGCCAGCAGCCAGACAACAGGGGGCGCAACGGACGAGCAGTACTTC.

This chain joins TRBV7-2 and TRBJ2-7; no firm D call. The CDR3 totals 13 residues. Germline assignment: CDR1 SGHTA and CDR2 FQGNSA. V was clipped by 5 bases and J by 4 bases, with 12 bases between them. The CDR3 is CASSQLGIYEQYF. In nucleotides, the CDR3 is TGTGCCAGCAGCCAACTTGGGATTTACGAGCAGTACTTC.

The chain couples TRBV4-1 to TRBJ2-5; TRBD2 aligns across 12 bases. The V and J ends lost 2 bases and 3 bases, in that order; junction bases with no gene match: 1. Looked up from germline, CDR1 is MGHRA and CDR2 is YSYEKL. The CDR3 is 15 residues long. CDR3 nucleotide sequence: TGCGCCAGCAGCCAAAGACTAGCGGGAGAAGAGACCCAGTACTTC. Its protein is CASSQRLAGEETQYF.

The chain employs TRBV19 and TRBJ1-2, with 9 bases lining up with TRBD1. Germline CDR1 LNHDA, CDR2 SQIVND (reference sequence). The CDR3 has 17 amino acids. The trim removed 0 bases at V and 6 bases at J, leaving 11 bases unmatched. The CDR3 DNA sequence: TGTGCCAGTAGTATAGATCAGTCCGGGACAGGGAACCATGGCTACACCTTC. Amino acids: CASSIDQSGTGNHGYTF.

The rearrangement joins TRBV2 to TRBJ2-3; 7 bases map to TRBD2. The germline CDR1 and CDR2 sequences are SNHLY and FYNNEI. This CDR3 has 17 amino acids. Germline trimming cut 5 bases from V and 2 bases from J; bases unmatched to any gene: 13. CDR3 nucleotides: TGTGCCAGCAGTTCTGCATATTCTAGCGGTATCACAGATACGCAGTATTTT. The encoded protein is CASSSAYSSGITDTQYF. The complete variable domain, with remaining parts taken from reference TRBV2 and TRBJ2-3, reads EPEVTQTPSHQVTQMGQEVILRCVPISNHLYFYWYRQILGQKVEFLVSFYNNEISEKSEIFDDQFSVERPDGSNFTLKIRSTKLEDSAMYFCASSSAYSSGITDTQYFGPGTRLTVL.

This clone was found a few times. This sequence joins TRBV19 and TRBJ1-2; TRBD1 matches 9 bases. Unmatched junction bases numbered 3, after V lost 1 base and J lost 3 bases. Germline lookup yields CDR1 LNHDA and CDR2 SQIVND (reference sequence). The length of the CDR3 is 15 residues. The CDR3 coding sequence is TGTGCCAGTAGTATAGCGGACAGGGGACACTATGGCTACACCTTC. Protein product: CASSIADRGHYGYTF. Based on the CDR3 plus reference TRBV19 and TRBJ1-2, the full variable domain is DGGITQSPKYLFRKEGQNVTLSCEQNLNHDAMYWYRQDPGQGLRLIYYSQIVNDFQKGDIAEGYSVSREKKESFPLTVTSAQKNPTAFYLCASSIADRGHYGYTFGSGTRLTVV.

The chain uses TRBV28 and TRBJ1-5; D might be TRBD1 (6 bases). The CDR3 length is 17 residues. The V end lost 5 bases, the J end lost 3 bases, and 20 bases lay between the germline ends. Germline V CDR1 and CDR2: MDHEN, SYDVKM. The CDR3 bases are TGTGCCAGCAGTCCAGATTTGGCACAGGGTATCAATCAGCCCCAGCATTTT. Protein product: CASSPDLAQGINQPQHF.

This clone was detected only once. The genes are TRBV5-4 and TRBJ1-2, with D uncertain. CDR1 and CDR2 from the germline V gene are SGHNT and YYREEE (reference sequence). V was shortened by 0 bases and J by 4 bases, with 1 base between the two germline ends. The CDR3 consists of 11 residues. CDR3 in amino acids: CASSLGYGYTF. The CDR3, as DNA: TGTGCCAGCAGCTTGGGCTATGGCTACACCTTC.